The clone carrying this TCR beta chain was seen only a few times. Its target is unknown. TCRdb used MiXCR to reprocess the PCR reads, holding one entry per CDR3 protein. The sample records hundreds of thousands of distinct CDR3 sequences, less than 20% being singletons. The sample is drawn from a study of molecular identifiers for immune sequencing clone quantification. CDR3 length: 15 residues. Germline trimming cut 2 bases from V and 4 bases from J; bases unmatched to any gene: 7. Germline V gives CDR1 LNHDA, CDR2 SQIVND (reference sequence). General study points: Effector cells kept over 99% of their molecules in clones above 20 RNA copies, while naive cells kept under 1% there.

The TCR comes from a human donor in good health. Some libraries in this study had Jurkat cell RNA spiked in. The J gene is TRBJ2-5, the V gene TRBV19; 7 bases are a match to TRBD2. The specimen was naive CD8+ T cells from blood, with Jurkat cell RNA spiked in. Documented subset: FACS-sorted CD8+CD4-CCR7+CD45RA+ naive T cells. The DNA of the CDR3 is TGTGCCAGTAGTATAAGCGGGGTCGGGGGAGAGACCCAGTACTTC. The encoded protein is CASSISGVGGETQYF. The full variable domain, completed using reference TRBV19 and TRBJ2-5, is DGGITQSPKYLFRKEGQNVTLSCEQNLNHDAMYWYRQDPGQGLRLIYYSQIVNDFQKGDIAEGYSVSREKKESFPLTVTSAQKNPTAFYLCASSISGVGGETQYFGPGTRLLVL.